The rows below give T cell receptor beta chains drawn from one sample of a study of blood T cell repertoires in COVID-19. Clones were read by immunoSEQ multiplex PCR, and TCRdb kept only the in-frame ones, dropping some. In the table there are around 160,000 clones, around four fifths of which are singletons. The sequencing sample was made of peripheral blood. Receptor source: a woman aged 80 or older with acute or convalescent COVID-19. Both conserved end residues are part of each CDR3. D genes are given only for firm matches. Not every row has a clone size; where given, it reads once, few, many or a size class.

j_gene	d_gene	v_gene	abundance	CDR3nt	CDR3aa
TRBJ1-2	-	TRBV20-1	-	TGCAGTGCTAGTTCCAGGGCCAACTATGGCTACACCTTC	CSASSRANYGYTF
TRBJ1-1	-	TRBV11-2	-	TGTGCCAGCAGCTCTCCCAGGGGAACCCTTGAAGCTTTCTTT	CASSSPRGTLEAFF
TRBJ2-7	-	TRBV7-2	-	TGTGCCAGCAGCTTAGACAGGGTAGCCTACGAGCAGTACTTC	CASSLDRVAYEQYF
TRBJ1-3	-	TRBV20-1	-	TGCAGTGCTAGTGTCCAGGGGCCGATCTCTGGAAACACCATATATTTT	CSASVQGPISGNTIYF
TRBJ1-1	TRBD1	TRBV6-5	-	TGTGCCAGCAGTTCCCGACAGGGAATTGGGACTGAAGCTTTCTTT	CASSSRQGIGTEAFF
TRBJ1-4	TRBD1	TRBV3-1/TRBV3-2	-	TGTGCCAGCAGCCACAACCGGGACAGGGGGCGGCCTAATGAAAAACTGTTTTTT	CASSHNRDRGRPNEKLFF
TRBJ1-2	-	TRBV20-1	-	TGCAGTGCTAGTAAGGGGGTCGGGGGCTACACCTTC	CSASKGVGGYTF
TRBJ1-1	TRBD1	TRBV9	-	TGTGCCAGCAGCCGCGGGACAGGGGGCGAAATGAACACTGAAGCTTTCTTT	CASSRGTGGEMNTEAFF
TRBJ2-1	TRBD2	TRBV30	few	TGTGCCTGGACTCGTCGGACTAGGGATGAGCAGTTCTTC	CAWTRRTRDEQFF
TRBJ1-1	-	TRBV5-4	few	TGTGCCAGCAGCTCGTGGGGGGGTGTCACTGAAGCTTTCTTT	CASSSWGGVTEAFF
TRBJ1-6	-	TRBV28	few	TGTGCCAGCAGTCCTCAGATACGCCCCCTCCACTTT	CASSPQIRPLHF
TRBJ1-2	TRBD1	TRBV7-9	-	TGTGCCAGCAGCTTAGCGACAGGGAACCGTGGCTACACCTTC	CASSLATGNRGYTF
TRBJ1-1	-	TRBV2	-	TGTGCCAGCATAAAACAGGGTGACGGCACTGAAGCTTTCTTT	CASIKQGDGTEAFF
TRBJ2-5	TRBD2	TRBV7-6	few	TGTGCCAGCAGCCCTACTGGCGGGGGTGAGACCCAGTACTTC	CASSPTGGGETQYF